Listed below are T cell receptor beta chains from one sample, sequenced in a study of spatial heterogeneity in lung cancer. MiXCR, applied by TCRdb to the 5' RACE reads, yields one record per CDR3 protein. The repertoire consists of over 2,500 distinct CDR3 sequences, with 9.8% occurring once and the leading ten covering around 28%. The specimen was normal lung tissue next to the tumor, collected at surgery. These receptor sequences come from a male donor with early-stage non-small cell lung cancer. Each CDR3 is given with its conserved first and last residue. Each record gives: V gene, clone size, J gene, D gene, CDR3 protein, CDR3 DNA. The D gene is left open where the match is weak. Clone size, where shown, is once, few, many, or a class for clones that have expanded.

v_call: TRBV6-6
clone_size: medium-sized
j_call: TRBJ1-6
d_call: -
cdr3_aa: CASEERGANSPLHF
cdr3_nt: TGTGCCAGCGAAGAACGGGGTGCGAATTCACCCCTCCACTTT

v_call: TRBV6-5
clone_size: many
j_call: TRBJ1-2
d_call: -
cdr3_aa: CASRSAGTPYGYTF
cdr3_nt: TGTGCCAGCAGATCGGCCGGGACACCCTATGGCTACACCTTC

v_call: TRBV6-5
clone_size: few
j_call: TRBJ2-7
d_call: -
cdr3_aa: CASSLWGAGSYEQYF
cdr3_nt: TGTGCCAGCAGTCTCTGGGGGGCTGGGTCCTACGAGCAGTACTTC

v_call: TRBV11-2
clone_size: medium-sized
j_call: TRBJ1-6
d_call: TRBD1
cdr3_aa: CASSTGVRYNSPLHF
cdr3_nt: TGTGCCAGCAGTACAGGGGTCCGCTATAATTCACCCCTCCACTTT

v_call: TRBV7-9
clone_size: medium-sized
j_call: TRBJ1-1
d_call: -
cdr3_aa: CASSLAGPEAFF
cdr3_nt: TGTGCCAGCAGCTTAGCGGGTCCTGAAGCTTTCTTT

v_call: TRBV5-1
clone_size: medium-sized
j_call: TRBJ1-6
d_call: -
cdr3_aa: CASSLGYREPLTIYNSPLHF
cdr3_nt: TGCGCCAGCAGCTTGGGTTACAGGGAACCACTAACAATATATAATTCACCCCTCCACTTT

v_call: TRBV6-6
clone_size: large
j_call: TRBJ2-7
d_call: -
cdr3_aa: CASTEGYEQYF
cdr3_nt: TGTGCCAGCACTGAGGGGTACGAGCAGTACTTC

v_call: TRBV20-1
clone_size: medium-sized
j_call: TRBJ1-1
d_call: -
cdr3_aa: CSARGAGMNTEAFF
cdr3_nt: TGCAGTGCTAGAGGGGCAGGGATGAACACTGAAGCTTTCTTT

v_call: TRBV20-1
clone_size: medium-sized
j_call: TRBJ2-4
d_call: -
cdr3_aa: CSAARGVGAKNIQYF
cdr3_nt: TGCAGTGCCGCCCGGGGAGTGGGAGCCAAAAACATTCAGTACTTC

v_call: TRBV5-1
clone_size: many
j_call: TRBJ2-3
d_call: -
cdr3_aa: CASRGGDTQYF
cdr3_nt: TGCGCCAGCAGGGGGGGAGATACGCAGTATTTT

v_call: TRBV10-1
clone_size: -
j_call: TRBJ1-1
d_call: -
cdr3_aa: CASRVTRGTEAFF
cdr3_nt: TGCGCCAGCAGAGTAACGAGGGGCACTGAAGCTTTCTTT

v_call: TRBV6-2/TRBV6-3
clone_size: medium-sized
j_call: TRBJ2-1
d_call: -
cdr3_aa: CASSLYLGREQFF
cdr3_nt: TGTGCCAGCAGTTTGTATTTAGGACGCGAGCAGTTCTTC

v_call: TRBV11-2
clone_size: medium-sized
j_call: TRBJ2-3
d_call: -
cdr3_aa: CASSLELAGTTDTQYF
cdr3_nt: TGTGCCAGCAGCTTAGAGCTAGCTGGAACCACAGATACGCAGTATTTT

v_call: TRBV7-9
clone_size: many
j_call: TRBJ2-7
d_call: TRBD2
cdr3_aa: CASSWVGRIAGYYYEQYF
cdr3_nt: TGTGCCAGCAGCTGGGTGGGGAGGATAGCGGGGTACTACTACGAGCAGTACTTC

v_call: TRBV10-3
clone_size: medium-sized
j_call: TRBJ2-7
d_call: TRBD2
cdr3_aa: CAIRQSGTSGYEQYF
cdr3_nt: TGTGCCATCAGGCAGTCCGGGACTAGCGGTTACGAGCAGTACTTC

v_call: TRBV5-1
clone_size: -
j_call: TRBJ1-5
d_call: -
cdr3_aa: CASSNLPGQNQPQHF
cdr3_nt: TGCGCCAGCAGCAATCTACCTGGACAGAATCAGCCCCAGCATTTT

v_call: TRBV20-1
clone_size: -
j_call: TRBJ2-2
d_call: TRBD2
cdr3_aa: CSATSGISTGELFF
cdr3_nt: TGCAGTGCTACTAGCGGGATAAGCACCGGGGAGCTGTTTTTT

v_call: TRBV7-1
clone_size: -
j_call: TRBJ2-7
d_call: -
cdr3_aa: CASSSSRTVNKQYF
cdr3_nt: TGTGCCAGCAGCTCCTCAAGGACAGTCAACAAGCAGTACTTC

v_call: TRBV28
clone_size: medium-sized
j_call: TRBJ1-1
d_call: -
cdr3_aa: CASSLRQGRSMNTEAFF
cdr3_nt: TGTGCCAGCAGTTTAAGGCAGGGGAGGTCTATGAACACTGAAGCTTTCTTT

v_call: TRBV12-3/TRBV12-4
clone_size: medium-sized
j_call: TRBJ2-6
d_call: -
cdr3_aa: CASSLRRAGANVLTF
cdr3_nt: TGTGCCAGCAGTTTAAGGAGGGCTGGGGCCAACGTCCTGACTTTC

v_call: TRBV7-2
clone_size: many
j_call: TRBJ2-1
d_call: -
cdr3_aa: CASKTQIGNEQFF
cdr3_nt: TGTGCCAGCAAAACCCAAATCGGGAATGAGCAGTTCTTC

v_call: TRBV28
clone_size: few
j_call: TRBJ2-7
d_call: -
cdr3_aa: CASSISNEQYF
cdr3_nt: TGTGCCAGCAGCATTTCGAATGAGCAGTACTTC

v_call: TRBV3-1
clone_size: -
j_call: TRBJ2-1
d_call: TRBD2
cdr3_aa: CASSRTSGSSNEQFF
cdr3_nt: TGTGCCAGCAGCCGCACTAGCGGGAGTAGTAATGAGCAGTTCTTC

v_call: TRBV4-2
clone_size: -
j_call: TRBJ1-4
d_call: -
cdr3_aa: CASSPQGNEKLFF
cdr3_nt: TGTGCCAGCAGCCCCCAGGGTAATGAAAAACTGTTTTTT

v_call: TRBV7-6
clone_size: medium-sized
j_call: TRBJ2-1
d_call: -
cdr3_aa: CASSVTQYEQFF
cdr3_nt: TGTGCCAGCAGCGTAACACAATATGAGCAGTTCTTC

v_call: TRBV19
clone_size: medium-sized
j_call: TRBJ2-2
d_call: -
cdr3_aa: CASTMDSTSGELFF
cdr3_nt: TGTGCCAGTACTATGGACAGTACATCCGGGGAGCTGTTTTTT

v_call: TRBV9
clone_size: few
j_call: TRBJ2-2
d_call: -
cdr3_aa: CASSVGGLSTGELFF
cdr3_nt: TGTGCCAGCAGCGTAGGGGGACTTTCCACCGGGGAGCTGTTTTTT

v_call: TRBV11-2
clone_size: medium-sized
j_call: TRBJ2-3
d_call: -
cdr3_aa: CASSLDRGSVTQYF
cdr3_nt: TGTGCCAGCAGCTTAGATCGAGGGTCGGTTACGCAGTATTTT

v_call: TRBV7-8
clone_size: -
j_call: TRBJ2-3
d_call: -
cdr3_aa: CASSLYPSSTDTQYF
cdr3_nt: TGTGCCAGCAGCTTATACCCTTCTAGCACAGATACGCAGTATTTT

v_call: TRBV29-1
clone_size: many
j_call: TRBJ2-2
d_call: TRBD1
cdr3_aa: CSVTTGGVGELFF
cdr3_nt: TGCAGCGTTACGACAGGGGGGGTCGGGGAGCTGTTTTTT

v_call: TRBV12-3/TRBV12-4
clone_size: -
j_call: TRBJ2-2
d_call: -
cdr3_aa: CASSFAAGELFF
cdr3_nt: TGTGCCAGCAGTTTTGCCGCCGGGGAGCTGTTTTTT

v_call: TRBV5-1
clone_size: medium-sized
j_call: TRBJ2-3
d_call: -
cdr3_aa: CASSLAGVTDTQYF
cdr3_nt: TGCGCCAGCAGCTTGGCCGGGGTCACAGATACGCAGTATTTT

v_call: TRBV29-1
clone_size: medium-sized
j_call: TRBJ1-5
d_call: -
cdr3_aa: CSAVRGGRAYSNQPQHF
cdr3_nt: TGCAGCGCCGTGAGGGGTGGCAGGGCCTATAGCAATCAGCCCCAGCATTTT

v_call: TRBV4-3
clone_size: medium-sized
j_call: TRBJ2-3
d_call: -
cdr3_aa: CASSPRLAGDTQYF
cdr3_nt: TGCGCCAGCAGCCCGCGTTTGGCCGGGGATACGCAGTATTTT

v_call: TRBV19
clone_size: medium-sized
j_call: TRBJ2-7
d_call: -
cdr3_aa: CASSIGVTYEQYF
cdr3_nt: TGTGCCAGTAGTATCGGGGTAACCTACGAGCAGTACTTC

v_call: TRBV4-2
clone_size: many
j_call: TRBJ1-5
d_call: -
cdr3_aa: CASSQDVGSNQPQHF
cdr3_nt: TGTGCCAGCAGCCAAGATGTAGGGAGCAATCAGCCCCAGCATTTT

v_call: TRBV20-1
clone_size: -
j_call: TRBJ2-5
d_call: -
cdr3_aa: CSARVFGFQETQYF
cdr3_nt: TGCAGTGCTAGAGTGTTCGGCTTTCAAGAGACCCAGTACTTC

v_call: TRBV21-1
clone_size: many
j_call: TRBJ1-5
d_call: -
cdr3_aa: CASSKLKGARSSNQPQHF
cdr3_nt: TGTGCCAGCAGCAAATTAAAGGGGGCGCGGAGCAGCAATCAGCCCCAGCATTTT

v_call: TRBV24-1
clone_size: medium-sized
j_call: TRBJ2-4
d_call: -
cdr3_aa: CATSDCLPRGKNIQYF
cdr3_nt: TGTGCCACCAGTGATTGTCTTCCTCGTGGCAAAAACATTCAGTACTTC

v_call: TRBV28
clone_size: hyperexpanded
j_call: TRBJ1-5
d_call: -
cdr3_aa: CASSPMGDNQPQHF
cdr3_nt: TGTGCCAGCAGTCCAATGGGGGACAATCAGCCCCAGCATTTT

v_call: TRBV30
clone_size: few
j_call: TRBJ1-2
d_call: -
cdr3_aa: CAWTHQTGPYGYTF
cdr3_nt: TGTGCCTGGACCCACCAGACTGGGCCCTATGGCTACACCTTC

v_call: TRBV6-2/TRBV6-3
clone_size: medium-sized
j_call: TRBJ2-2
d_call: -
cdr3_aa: CASSYRDTGELFF
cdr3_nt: TGTGCCAGCAGTTACAGGGACACCGGGGAGCTGTTTTTT

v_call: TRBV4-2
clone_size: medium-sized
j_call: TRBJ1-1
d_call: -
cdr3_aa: CASSLRRVNTEAFF
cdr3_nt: TGTGCCAGCAGCCTAAGACGCGTGAACACTGAAGCTTTCTTT

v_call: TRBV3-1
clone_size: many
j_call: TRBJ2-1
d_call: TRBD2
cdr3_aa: CASSRKTSGVSSYNEQFF
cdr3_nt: TGTGCCAGCAGCCGAAAGACTAGCGGGGTAAGCTCCTACAATGAGCAGTTCTTC

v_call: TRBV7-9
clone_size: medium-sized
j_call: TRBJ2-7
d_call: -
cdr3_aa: CASSPPGVAATYEQYF
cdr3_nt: TGTGCCAGCAGCCCCCCCGGGGTAGCGGCCACCTACGAGCAGTACTTC